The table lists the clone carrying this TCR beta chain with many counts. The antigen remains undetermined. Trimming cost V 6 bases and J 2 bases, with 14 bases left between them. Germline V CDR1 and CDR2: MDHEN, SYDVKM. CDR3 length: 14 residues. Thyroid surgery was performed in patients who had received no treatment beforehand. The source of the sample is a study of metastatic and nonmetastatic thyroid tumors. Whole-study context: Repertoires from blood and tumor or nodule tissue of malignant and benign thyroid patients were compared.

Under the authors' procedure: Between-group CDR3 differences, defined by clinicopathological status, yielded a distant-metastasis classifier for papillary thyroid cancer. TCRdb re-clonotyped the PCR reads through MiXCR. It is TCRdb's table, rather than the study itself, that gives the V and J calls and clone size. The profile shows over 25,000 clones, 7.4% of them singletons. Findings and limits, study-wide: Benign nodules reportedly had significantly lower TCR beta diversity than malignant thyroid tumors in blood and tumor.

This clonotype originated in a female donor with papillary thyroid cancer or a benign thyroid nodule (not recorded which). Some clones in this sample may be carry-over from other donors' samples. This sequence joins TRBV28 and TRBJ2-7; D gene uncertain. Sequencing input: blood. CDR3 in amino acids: CASSTPGPPYEQYF. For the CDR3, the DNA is TGTGCCAGCAGCACCCCCGGGCCCCCCTACGAGCAGTACTTC.